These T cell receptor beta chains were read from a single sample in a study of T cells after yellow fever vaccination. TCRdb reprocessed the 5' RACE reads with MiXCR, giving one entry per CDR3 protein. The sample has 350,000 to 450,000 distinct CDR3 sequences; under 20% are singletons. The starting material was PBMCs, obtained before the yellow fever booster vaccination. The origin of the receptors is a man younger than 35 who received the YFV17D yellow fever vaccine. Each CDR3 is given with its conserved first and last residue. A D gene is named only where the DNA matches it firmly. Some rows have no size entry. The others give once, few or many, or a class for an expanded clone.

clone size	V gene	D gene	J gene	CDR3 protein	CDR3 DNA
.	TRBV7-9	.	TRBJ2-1	CASILFQGGEEIF	TGTGCCAGCATCCTCTTCCAGGGGGGGGAAGAGATCTTC
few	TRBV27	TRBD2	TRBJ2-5	CASSARLADPQETQYF	TGTGCCAGCAGTGCCCGACTAGCGGACCCTCAAGAGACCCAGTACTTC
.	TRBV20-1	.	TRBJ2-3	CSASRDQSDTQYF	TGCAGTGCTAGCCGGGACCAGTCGGATACGCAGTATTTT
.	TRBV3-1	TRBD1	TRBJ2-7	CASSHTGTGIYEQYF	TGTGCCAGCAGCCATACCGGGACAGGGATCTACGAGCAGTACTTC
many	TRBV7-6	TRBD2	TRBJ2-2	CASSRGLAGTGELFF	TGTGCCAGCAGCCGGGGGCTAGCGGGCACCGGGGAGCTGTTTTTT
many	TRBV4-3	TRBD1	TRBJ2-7	CASSQVTRAGGRGEQYF	TGCGCCAGCAGCCAAGTCACTCGGGCAGGGGGTCGAGGCGAGCAGTACTTC
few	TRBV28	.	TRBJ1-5	CASSLPPFHRAGQPQHF	TGTGCCAGCAGTTTACCGCCCTTCCACAGGGCTGGGCAGCCCCAGCATTTT
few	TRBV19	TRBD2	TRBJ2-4	CASTVAREGNIQYF	TGTGCCAGTACCGTCGCCAGGGAGGGAAACATTCAGTACTTC
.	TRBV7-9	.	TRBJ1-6	CASSVEGSTLNSPLHF	TGTGCCAGCAGTGTTGAGGGCTCTACCTTGAATTCACCCCTCCACTTT
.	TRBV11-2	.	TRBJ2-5	CASSWPPAGRSQETQYF	TGTGCCAGCAGCTGGCCCCCGGCGGGACGGAGCCAAGAGACCCAGTACTTC
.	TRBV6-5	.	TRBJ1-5	CASSYRGFGNQPQHF	TGTGCCAGCAGTTACCGGGGTTTCGGCAATCAGCCCCAGCATTTT
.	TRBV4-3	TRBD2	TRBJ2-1	CASSHGRTSGGPSRQFF	TGCGCCAGCAGCCACGGCCGGACTAGCGGGGGCCCATCGCGGCAGTTCTTC
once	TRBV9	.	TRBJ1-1	CASSVGLGMNTEAFF	TGTGCCAGCAGCGTAGGGCTGGGGATGAACACTGAAGCTTTCTTT
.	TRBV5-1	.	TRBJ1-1	CASSLTIGGTEAFF	TGCGCCAGCAGCTTGACGATCGGAGGAACTGAAGCTTTCTTT
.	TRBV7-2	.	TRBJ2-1	CASTVWGYNEQFF	TGTGCCAGCACCGTCTGGGGTTACAATGAGCAGTTCTTC
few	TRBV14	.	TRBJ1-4	CASSQEWASNEKLFF	TGTGCCAGCAGCCAAGAATGGGCTTCTAATGAAAAACTGTTTTTT
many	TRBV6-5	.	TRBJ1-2	CASSFRGRGGYGYTF	TGTGCCAGCAGTTTCCGGGGTAGGGGAGGATATGGCTACACCTTC
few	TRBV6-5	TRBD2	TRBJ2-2	CASSYSSSGNTGELFF	TGTGCCAGCAGTTACTCGTCTAGCGGAAACACCGGGGAGCTGTTTTTT
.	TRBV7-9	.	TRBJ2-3	CASSPTWGRGTDTQYF	TGTGCCAGCAGCCCTACCTGGGGGCGTGGAACAGATACGCAGTATTTT
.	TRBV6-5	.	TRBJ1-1	CASSYFWGRNTEAFF	TGTGCCAGCAGTTACTTCTGGGGCCGTAACACTGAAGCTTTCTTT
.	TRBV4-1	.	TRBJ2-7	CASSPYRDPSASFLYEQYF	TGCGCCAGCAGCCCATACCGGGACCCGAGCGCTTCATTCCTTTACGAGCAGTACTTC
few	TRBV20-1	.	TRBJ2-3	CSASSPGADTQYF	TGCAGTGCTTCCTCACCCGGGGCGGATACGCAGTATTTT
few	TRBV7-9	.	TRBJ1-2	CASSYVAGADSYGYTF	TGTGCCAGCAGCTATGTAGCGGGGGCCGATTCCTATGGCTACACCTTC
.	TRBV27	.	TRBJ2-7	CASSLSQGGYEQYF	TGTGCCAGCAGTTTGAGCCAGGGCGGATACGAGCAGTACTTC
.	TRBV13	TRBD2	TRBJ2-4	CASSFRGGSPKNIQYF	TGTGCCAGCAGCTTCCGCGGGGGGTCACCCAAAAACATTCAGTACTTC
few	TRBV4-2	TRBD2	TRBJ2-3	CASSQDSGGGDKDTQYF	TGTGCCAGCAGCCAAGATTCGGGCGGGGGGGACAAAGATACGCAGTATTTT
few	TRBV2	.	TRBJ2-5	CASRRGWQETQYF	TGTGCCAGCAGAAGGGGGTGGCAAGAGACCCAGTACTTC
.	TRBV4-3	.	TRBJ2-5	CASSTRQGRGETQYF	TGCGCCAGCAGCACCCGTCAGGGGAGGGGGGAGACCCAGTACTTC
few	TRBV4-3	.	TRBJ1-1	CASSQGPSSEAFF	TGCGCCAGCAGCCAAGGTCCCTCGTCTGAAGCTTTCTTT
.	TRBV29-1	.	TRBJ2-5	CSVEATIGQTQYF	TGCAGCGTTGAAGCAACCATCGGGCAGACCCAGTACTTC
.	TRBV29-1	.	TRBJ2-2	CSVEGLNTGELFF	TGCAGCGTTGAAGGGTTGAACACCGGGGAGCTGTTTTTT
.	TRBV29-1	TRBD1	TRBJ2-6	CSVSGTGGSGANVLTF	TGCAGCGTGTCGGGGACAGGGGGCTCTGGGGCCAACGTCCTGACTTTC
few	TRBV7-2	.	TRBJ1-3	CASSLAPGRSGNTIYF	TGTGCCAGCAGCTTAGCCCCCGGGAGATCTGGAAACACCATATATTTT
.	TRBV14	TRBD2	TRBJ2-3	CASSQTGTRAQYF	TGTGCCAGCAGCCAAACGGGGACTAGAGCGCAGTATTTT
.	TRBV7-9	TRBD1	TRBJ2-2	CASSLHKQGAITGELFF	TGTGCCAGCAGCTTACATAAACAGGGGGCGATCACCGGGGAGCTGTTTTTT
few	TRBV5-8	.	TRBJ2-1	CASSFRHGYEQFF	TGTGCCAGCAGCTTCCGACATGGGTATGAGCAGTTCTTC
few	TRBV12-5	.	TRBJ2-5	CASGSTRGVGETQYF	TGTGCTAGTGGTTCGACAAGGGGGGTCGGGGAGACCCAGTACTTC
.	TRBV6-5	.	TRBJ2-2	CASSSDFITHELFF	TGTGCCAGCAGTTCGGACTTCATCACCCACGAGCTGTTTTTT
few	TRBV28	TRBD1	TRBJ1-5	CASSRRQGAGNQPQHF	TGTGCCAGCAGTCGCCGACAGGGGGCCGGCAATCAGCCCCAGCATTTT
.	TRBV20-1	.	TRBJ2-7	CSAAGPPTPPYEQYF	TGCAGTGCTGCCGGCCCACCGACCCCCCCCTACGAGCAGTACTTC
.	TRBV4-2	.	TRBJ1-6	CASSQDDSYNSPLHF	TGTGCCAGCAGCCAGGACGACTCCTATAATTCACCCCTCCACTTT
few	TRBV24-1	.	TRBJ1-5	CATRSEAGAPSNQPQHF	TGTGCCACCAGGTCAGAAGCGGGGGCACCTAGCAATCAGCCCCAGCATTTT
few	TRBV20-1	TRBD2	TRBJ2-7	CSAPRSRGGSYEQYF	TGCAGTGCTCCACGTTCGCGGGGGGGCTCCTACGAGCAGTACTTC
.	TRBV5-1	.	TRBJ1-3	CASSLASQGDSGNTIYF	TGCGCCAGCAGCTTGGCATCACAGGGAGACTCTGGAAACACCATATATTTT
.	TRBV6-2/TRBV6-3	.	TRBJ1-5	CASSRTAGDGPQHF	TGTGCCAGCAGCAGAACAGCGGGCGATGGGCCCCAGCATTTT
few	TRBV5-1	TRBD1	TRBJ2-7	CASSQIGTGEQYF	TGCGCCAGCAGCCAAATCGGGACAGGCGAGCAGTACTTC
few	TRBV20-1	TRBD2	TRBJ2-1	CSARANRRGGREQFF	TGCAGTGCTAGAGCGAATAGGCGGGGGGGCCGGGAGCAGTTCTTC
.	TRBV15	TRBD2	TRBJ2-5	CATSSTLAGETQYF	TGTGCCACCAGCTCGACACTAGCGGGAGAGACCCAGTACTTC
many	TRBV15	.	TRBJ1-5	CATSRDPTGLNQPQHF	TGTGCCACCAGCAGAGATCCGACAGGTCTAAATCAGCCCCAGCATTTT